The entry below gives a single T cell receptor beta chain sequence along with its context. Its antigen is unidentified. This record comes from a study of cytomegalovirus exposure and HLA in healthy donors. Findings and caveats of the study: Later, TCR association rates were found to vary by HLA locus, highest for DRB1 and lowest for HLA-C. The sole available immune exposure information was CMV serostatus. Investigators reported 150 to 200 TCR beta chains as tied to cytomegalovirus.

Primers included in the PCR were 60 Vbeta and 13 Jbeta primers. Clones were sequenced by immunoSEQ multiplex PCR, and TCRdb holds only the in-frame ones, with some missing. The sample has about 160,000 clones, roughly 80% seen once. The length of the CDR3 is 17 residues. Looked up from germline, CDR1 is SGHNT and CDR2 is YENEEA. The rearrangement uses TRBV11-3 and TRBJ2-5, with 8 bases lining up with TRBD1. The better agreement between TRBJ2-7 and the DNA end casts doubt on the J call. The receptor comes from a man aged 25 to 45 in good health and CMV-seronegative. The specimen sequenced was PBMCs. Here the CDR3 DNA reads TGTGCCAGCAGCTTAGATGAGGATAGGCAGGGGGCGACCGAGCAGTACTTC. Its protein product is CASSLDEDRQGATEQYF.